Detailed here is one T cell receptor (beta chain). Its antigen is still unknown. Only in-frame clones appear in the TCRdb table, and some are missing; sequencing was by immunoSEQ multiplex PCR. This sample has some 70,000 clones, with approximately 80% found just once. CDR1 SGHAT and CDR2 FQNNGV come from the germline V gene. The trim removed 1 base at V and 5 bases at J, leaving 7 bases unmatched. The CDR3 consists of 16 residues. ViraFEST used viral peptide pools to expand antigen-specific CD4+ T cells before sequencing. Researchers isolated CD4+ T cells once approximately ten days of culture had elapsed. Two-dose vaccination with either BNT162b2 or mRNA-1273 was given to the participants. In the cultures, half the medium was exchanged for IL-2 medium on days 3 and 7. These data belong to a study of vaccination effects on CD4 cells after COVID-19. Study results and limitations: Substantial clonal contraction characterized both infection- and vaccine-induced clones late after vaccination. The study had few convalescent patients and no early post-infection timepoints.

V and J are TRBV11-2 and TRBJ2-5; 10 bases align to TRBD2. This clonotype originated in a human donor who received a COVID-19 vaccine. This material consisted of CD4+ T cells from PBMCs cultured with HCoV-229E spike peptides, taken after COVID-19 vaccination. CDR3 in amino acids: CASSLVTSGDRETQYF. CDR3 DNA: TGTGCCAGCAGCTTAGTTACTAGCGGGGATCGGGAGACCCAGTACTTC.